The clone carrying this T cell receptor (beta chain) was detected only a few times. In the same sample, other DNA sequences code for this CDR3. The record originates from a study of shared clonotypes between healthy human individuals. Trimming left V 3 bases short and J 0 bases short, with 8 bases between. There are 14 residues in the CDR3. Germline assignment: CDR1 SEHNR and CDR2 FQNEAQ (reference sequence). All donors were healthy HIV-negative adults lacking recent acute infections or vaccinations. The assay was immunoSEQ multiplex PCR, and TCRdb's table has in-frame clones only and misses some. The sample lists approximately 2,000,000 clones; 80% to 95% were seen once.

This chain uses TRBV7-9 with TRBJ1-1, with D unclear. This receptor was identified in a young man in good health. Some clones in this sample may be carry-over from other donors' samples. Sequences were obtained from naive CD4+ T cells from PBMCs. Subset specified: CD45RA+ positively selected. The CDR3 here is CASSLAPMNTEAFF. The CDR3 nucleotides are TGTGCCAGCAGCTTGGCCCCGATGAACACTGAAGCTTTCTTT.